Listed below are T cell receptor beta chains from one sample, sequenced in a study of vaccination effects on CD4 cells after COVID-19. Antigen specificity for these receptors is unknown. Assay: immunoSEQ multiplex PCR; the TCRdb copy retains only in-frame clones and omits some. Here the sample spans 20,000 to 25,000 clones, roughly 79% being singletons. Sequences were derived from CD4+ T cells from PBMCs cultured with SARS-CoV-2 spike peptides, sampled after COVID-19 vaccination. These receptor sequences come from a human donor who received a COVID-19 vaccine. Some clones in this sample may be carry-over from other donors' samples. Both conserved end residues are part of each CDR3. Fields, in order: clone size, V gene, D gene, J gene, CDR3 DNA, CDR3 protein. The D gene is left open where the match is weak. Clone size is given for some rows only: seen once, a few or many times, or a class if the clone is expanded.

abundance: .; v_gene: TRBV5-1; d_gene: .; j_gene: TRBJ2-1; CDR3nt: TGCGCCAGCAGCCCCGGGGGAGGGGGCTCCTACAATGAGCAGTTCTTC; CDR3aa: CASSPGGGGSYNEQFF
abundance: .; v_gene: TRBV15; d_gene: TRBD2; j_gene: TRBJ2-3; CDR3nt: TGTGCCACCAGCAGAGGTAGCGGGGAAAGCACAGATACGCAGTATTTT; CDR3aa: CATSRGSGESTDTQYF
abundance: .; v_gene: TRBV12-3/TRBV12-4; d_gene: .; j_gene: TRBJ1-1; CDR3nt: TGTGCCAGCAGTTGGGGTGTGAACACTGAAGCTTTCTTT; CDR3aa: CASSWGVNTEAFF
abundance: few; v_gene: TRBV24-1; d_gene: .; j_gene: TRBJ2-2; CDR3nt: TGTGCCACCAGTGACCCGACCCCCGACGGGGAGCTGTTTTTT; CDR3aa: CATSDPTPDGELFF
abundance: .; v_gene: TRBV24-1; d_gene: TRBD1; j_gene: TRBJ2-5; CDR3nt: TGTGCCACCAGTAGCGCAGGGACAGGGTCAGAGACCCAGTACTTC; CDR3aa: CATSSAGTGSETQYF
abundance: .; v_gene: TRBV18; d_gene: .; j_gene: TRBJ2-5; CDR3nt: TGTGCCAGCTCACCGATGCGGGGGCCAGGAGAGACCCAGTACTTC; CDR3aa: CASSPMRGPGETQYF
abundance: medium-sized; v_gene: TRBV5-1; d_gene: TRBD1; j_gene: TRBJ1-2; CDR3nt: TGCGCCAGCAGCTTCTTCCCTAGACAGGGTTATGGCTACACCTTC; CDR3aa: CASSFFPRQGYGYTF
abundance: .; v_gene: TRBV5-1; d_gene: .; j_gene: TRBJ1-4; CDR3nt: TGCGCCAGCAGCTCCCCAGGGCGACAAGAAAAACTGTTTTTT; CDR3aa: CASSSPGRQEKLFF
abundance: few; v_gene: TRBV3-1/TRBV3-2; d_gene: .; j_gene: TRBJ1-2; CDR3nt: TGTGCCAGCAGCCAATTGGCTAACTATGGCTACACCTTC; CDR3aa: CASSQLANYGYTF
abundance: .; v_gene: TRBV15; d_gene: .; j_gene: TRBJ2-2; CDR3nt: TGTGCCACCAGCAGTGGAGCGAACACCGGGGAGCTGTTTTTT; CDR3aa: CATSSGANTGELFF
abundance: .; v_gene: TRBV2; d_gene: TRBD1; j_gene: TRBJ2-3; CDR3nt: TGTGCCAGCAGTGCCGGGACAGGGCGAGCAGATACGCAGTATTTT; CDR3aa: CASSAGTGRADTQYF
abundance: .; v_gene: TRBV5-1; d_gene: .; j_gene: TRBJ2-5; CDR3nt: TGCGCCAGCAGCTTGACCGGGGCGCTCCAAGAGACCCAGTACTTC; CDR3aa: CASSLTGALQETQYF
abundance: once; v_gene: TRBV3-1/TRBV3-2; d_gene: .; j_gene: TRBJ2-2; CDR3nt: TGTGCCAGCAGCCAAGTATGGGGGAACACCGGGGAGCTGTTTTTT; CDR3aa: CASSQVWGNTGELFF
abundance: medium-sized; v_gene: TRBV6-2/TRBV6-3; d_gene: .; j_gene: TRBJ1-1; CDR3nt: TGTGCCAGCAGTTACTCAACAGGGAAGAGTGGGAACACTGAAGCTTTCTTT; CDR3aa: CASSYSTGKSGNTEAFF
abundance: .; v_gene: TRBV11-3; d_gene: .; j_gene: TRBJ2-6; CDR3nt: TGTGCCAGCAGCCCACAAGACTCTGGGGCCAACGTCCTGACTTTC; CDR3aa: CASSPQDSGANVLTF
abundance: .; v_gene: TRBV2; d_gene: .; j_gene: TRBJ2-4; CDR3nt: TGTGCCAGCAGTGAAACTGGCCCGGCCGGCATTCAGTACTTC; CDR3aa: CASSETGPAGIQYF
abundance: once; v_gene: TRBV18; d_gene: .; j_gene: TRBJ2-1; CDR3nt: TGTGCCAGCTCAGAAGTATGGGACTCTCTCTACAATGAGCAGTTCTTC; CDR3aa: CASSEVWDSLYNEQFF
abundance: .; v_gene: TRBV30; d_gene: .; j_gene: TRBJ2-2; CDR3nt: TGTGCCTCACAGGGCCCTTTTAACACCGGGGAGCTGTTTTTT; CDR3aa: CASQGPFNTGELFF
abundance: once; v_gene: TRBV12-3/TRBV12-4; d_gene: .; j_gene: TRBJ2-1; CDR3nt: TGTGCCAGCAGTCCAAACCAGTACAATGAGCAGTTCTTC; CDR3aa: CASSPNQYNEQFF
abundance: .; v_gene: TRBV20-1; d_gene: .; j_gene: TRBJ1-3; CDR3nt: TGCAGTGCTAGTGTACGGCGCGCGACTGGAAACACCATATATTTT; CDR3aa: CSASVRRATGNTIYF
abundance: .; v_gene: TRBV4-3; d_gene: .; j_gene: TRBJ1-4; CDR3nt: TGCGCCAGCAGCCCCGATCCCCCGGCGTTTAATGAAAAACTGTTTTTT; CDR3aa: CASSPDPPAFNEKLFF
abundance: .; v_gene: TRBV12-3/TRBV12-4; d_gene: .; j_gene: TRBJ2-1; CDR3nt: TGTGCCAGCAGTTCTCAGGTAAATGAGCAGTTCTTC; CDR3aa: CASSSQVNEQFF
abundance: .; v_gene: TRBV7-2; d_gene: TRBD2; j_gene: TRBJ2-3; CDR3nt: TGTGCCAGCAGCAATAGCGGGGCTAGCACAGATACGCAGTATTTT; CDR3aa: CASSNSGASTDTQYF
abundance: .; v_gene: TRBV24-1; d_gene: .; j_gene: TRBJ2-2; CDR3nt: TGTGCCACCAGTGATACCCAGGGTCACGGGGAGCTGTTTTTT; CDR3aa: CATSDTQGHGELFF
abundance: .; v_gene: TRBV27; d_gene: .; j_gene: TRBJ1-1; CDR3nt: TGTGCCAGCAGTCCCTACCGGGAACGGGAAGCTTTCTTT; CDR3aa: CASSPYREREAFF
abundance: .; v_gene: TRBV28; d_gene: .; j_gene: TRBJ1-4; CDR3nt: TGTGCCAGCAGTAACAATGAAAAACTGTTTTTT; CDR3aa: CASSNNEKLFF
abundance: .; v_gene: TRBV5-4; d_gene: .; j_gene: TRBJ1-1; CDR3nt: TGTGCCAGCAGCATACAGGCCGCGAACACTGAAGCTTTCTTT; CDR3aa: CASSIQAANTEAFF
abundance: .; v_gene: TRBV3-1/TRBV3-2; d_gene: .; j_gene: TRBJ2-3; CDR3nt: TGTGCCAGCAGCCCGCAATCGAGAGGTCCGCAGTATTTT; CDR3aa: CASSPQSRGPQYF
abundance: .; v_gene: TRBV3-1/TRBV3-2; d_gene: .; j_gene: TRBJ1-5; CDR3nt: TGTGCCAGCAGCCAAGGGGACATGAGCAATCAGCCCCAGCATTTT; CDR3aa: CASSQGDMSNQPQHF